The sequence of this TCR beta chain was determined in a study of shared clonotypes between healthy human individuals. About the study: Used for every donor were three CD4 naive, three CD4 memory, two CD8 naive and one CD8 memory plate.

This table comes from immunoSEQ multiplex PCR, and its TCRdb copy is limited to in-frame clones, with some not included. Found here are more than 2 million clones, about 95% of them singletons; the top ten hold more than 0.95%. On this clone itself: Other DNA sequences of this sample code for an identical CDR3.

Positive CCR7 selection of CD45RO-negative cells yielded the naive CD8 cells, and terminally differentiated effector memory CD45RA+ cells were excluded. This TCR came from a man in his late teens or twenties in good health. Sequences were obtained from naive CD8+ T cells sorted from blood.

CDR3 region: CASSYSGGWEQYF. In DNA, the CDR3 is TGTGCCAGCAGTTACTCAGGGGGATGGGAGCAGTACTTC. The chain links TRBV6-5 to TRBJ2-7, with D perhaps TRBD1 (6 bases). Germline CDR1 MNHEY, CDR2 SVGAGI. CDR3 length equals 13 residues. V shed 0 bases and J shed 7 bases, with 10 bases lying between them.